The sample holds one count of the clone carrying this T cell receptor beta chain. This CDR3 spans 14 amino acids. Germline V gene data show CDR1 as MNHEY and CDR2 as SMNVEV (reference sequence). The V segment lost 5 bases and the J segment 9 bases; nucleotides outside the gene matches: 3. The repertoire was sequenced with immunoSEQ multiplex PCR; TCRdb's copy has only in-frame clones and lacks some. Of some 150,000 clones listed, roughly 95% were seen once; the top ten hold just over 1%. The data derive from a study of control samples from healthy donors and cancer patients. The clonotype comes from a woman aged 25 to 39 in good health. The sample consisted of blood. This rearrangement joins TRBV27 to TRBJ2-1, with TRBD2 matching over 14 bases. CDR3 region: CASSPGLAGVEQFF. The CDR3, as DNA: TGTGCCAGCAGTCCGGGACTAGCGGGGGTTGAGCAGTTCTTC.